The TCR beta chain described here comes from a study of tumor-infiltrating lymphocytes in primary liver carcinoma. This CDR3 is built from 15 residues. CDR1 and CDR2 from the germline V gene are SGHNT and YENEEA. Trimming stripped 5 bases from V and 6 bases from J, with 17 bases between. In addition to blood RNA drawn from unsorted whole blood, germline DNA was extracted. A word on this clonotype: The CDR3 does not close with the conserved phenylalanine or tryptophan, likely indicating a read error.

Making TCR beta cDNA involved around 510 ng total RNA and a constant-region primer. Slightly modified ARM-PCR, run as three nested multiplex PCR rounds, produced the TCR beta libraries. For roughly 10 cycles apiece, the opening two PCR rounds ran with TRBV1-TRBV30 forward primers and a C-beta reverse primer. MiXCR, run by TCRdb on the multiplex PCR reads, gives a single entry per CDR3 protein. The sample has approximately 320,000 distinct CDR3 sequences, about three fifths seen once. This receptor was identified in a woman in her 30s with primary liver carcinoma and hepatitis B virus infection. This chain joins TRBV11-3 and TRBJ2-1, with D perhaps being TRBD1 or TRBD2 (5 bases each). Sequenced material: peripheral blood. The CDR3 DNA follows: TGTGCCAGCAGCCTCGGGAATAGCAGGGCCAATGAGCAGTTCTCC. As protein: CASSLGNSRANEQFS.